Listed below are T cell receptor beta chains from one sample, sequenced in a study of PD-1 blockade in classical Hodgkin lymphoma. Profiling relied on immunoSEQ multiplex PCR, and the TCRdb table lists in-frame clones only, not all of them. Found here are about 40,000 clones, about 90% of them singletons; the top ten hold around 9.7%. Sequenced material: peripheral blood mononuclear cells (PBMCs), taken at baseline. The receptor set was obtained from a human donor with classical Hodgkin lymphoma. Both conserved end residues are part of each CDR3. The order of the fields is CDR3 length, V gene, CDR3 protein.

15 TRBV5-3 CASSLGTGPGRGLYF
14 TRBV18 CASSPGQSNQPQHF
16 TRBV2 CASSVYTTGSGETQYF
15 TRBV9 CASSVTGSINQPQHF
19 TRBV6-1 CASSDLDIVSASSYNEQFF
15 TRBV11-3 CASSLGRGDQETQYF
14 TRBV5-5 CASSSSDRYYEQYF
15 TRBV10-3 CAISGSSGGADTQYF
16 TRBV2 CASSEAGRGGPATQYF
12 TRBV9 CASSGRDIEAFF
13 TRBV9 CASSRDRGSPLHF
14 TRBV2 CASRTGGSLTGCTF
12 TRBV19 CASSISTDTQYF
12 TRBV2 CASSGRGYEQYF
14 TRBV19 CASSLDPGDTEAFF
14 TRBV6-5 CASSPTGGYQPQHF
15 TRBV4-2 CASSRPGQGPETQYF
15 TRBV6-6 CASSYSGTANTEAFF
18 TRBV6-4 CASSARPPEPSGANVLTF
14 TRBV18 CASSPPGPYLIQYF
16 TRBV18 CASSPQEGLTYNEQFF
15 TRBV5-4 CASSLLAGGPGELFF
16 TRBV5-1 CASKGDTSSGANVLTF
14 TRBV11-2 CASSFPPLADTQYF
14 TRBV6-1 CASSEKGRTGVAFF
19 TRBV27 CASSLRAQGEPPSSYEQYF
15 TRBV5-1 CASSGTSGSPNTQYF
17 TRBV7-9 CASSLGGGRSYNSPLHF
17 TRBV2 CASISPPGTIGIYGYTF
13 TRBV4-3 CASSQNEDWAQYF
14 TRBV7-6 CASRKAGQGYEQYF
16 TRBV15 CATSREIQGADEKLFF
14 TRBV10-3 CAISEFRGPYEQYF
13 TRBV5-8 CASSLSGAGEQFF
14 TRBV18 CASSAQFSNQPQHF
13 TRBV10-3 CAISGGQGYGYTF
13 TRBV28 CASSLFSDNEQFF
16 TRBV6-5 CASSYRPGARPYEQYF
15 TRBV7-2 CASSWRTSGGNEQFF
14 TRBV5-1 CASSSTGFGEKLFF
17 TRBV7-6 CASSSRTDGSYNSPLHF
16 TRBV4-1 CASSQGGGRLSYEQYF
13 TRBV10-3 CAISESQNYGYTF
15 TRBV2 CASTQNGPGTDTQYF
15 TRBV5-1 CASSLGIATNEKLFF
17 TRBV27 CASSTYRQEPINSPLHF
14 TRBV5-1 CASSYGTGNYGYTF
15 TRBV6-5 CASSYDMASNQPQHF
14 TRBV7-8 CASSSTGPTYEQYF
16 TRBV19 CASSIGGWGLINEQFF
12 TRBV6-6 CASSVPGDGYTF